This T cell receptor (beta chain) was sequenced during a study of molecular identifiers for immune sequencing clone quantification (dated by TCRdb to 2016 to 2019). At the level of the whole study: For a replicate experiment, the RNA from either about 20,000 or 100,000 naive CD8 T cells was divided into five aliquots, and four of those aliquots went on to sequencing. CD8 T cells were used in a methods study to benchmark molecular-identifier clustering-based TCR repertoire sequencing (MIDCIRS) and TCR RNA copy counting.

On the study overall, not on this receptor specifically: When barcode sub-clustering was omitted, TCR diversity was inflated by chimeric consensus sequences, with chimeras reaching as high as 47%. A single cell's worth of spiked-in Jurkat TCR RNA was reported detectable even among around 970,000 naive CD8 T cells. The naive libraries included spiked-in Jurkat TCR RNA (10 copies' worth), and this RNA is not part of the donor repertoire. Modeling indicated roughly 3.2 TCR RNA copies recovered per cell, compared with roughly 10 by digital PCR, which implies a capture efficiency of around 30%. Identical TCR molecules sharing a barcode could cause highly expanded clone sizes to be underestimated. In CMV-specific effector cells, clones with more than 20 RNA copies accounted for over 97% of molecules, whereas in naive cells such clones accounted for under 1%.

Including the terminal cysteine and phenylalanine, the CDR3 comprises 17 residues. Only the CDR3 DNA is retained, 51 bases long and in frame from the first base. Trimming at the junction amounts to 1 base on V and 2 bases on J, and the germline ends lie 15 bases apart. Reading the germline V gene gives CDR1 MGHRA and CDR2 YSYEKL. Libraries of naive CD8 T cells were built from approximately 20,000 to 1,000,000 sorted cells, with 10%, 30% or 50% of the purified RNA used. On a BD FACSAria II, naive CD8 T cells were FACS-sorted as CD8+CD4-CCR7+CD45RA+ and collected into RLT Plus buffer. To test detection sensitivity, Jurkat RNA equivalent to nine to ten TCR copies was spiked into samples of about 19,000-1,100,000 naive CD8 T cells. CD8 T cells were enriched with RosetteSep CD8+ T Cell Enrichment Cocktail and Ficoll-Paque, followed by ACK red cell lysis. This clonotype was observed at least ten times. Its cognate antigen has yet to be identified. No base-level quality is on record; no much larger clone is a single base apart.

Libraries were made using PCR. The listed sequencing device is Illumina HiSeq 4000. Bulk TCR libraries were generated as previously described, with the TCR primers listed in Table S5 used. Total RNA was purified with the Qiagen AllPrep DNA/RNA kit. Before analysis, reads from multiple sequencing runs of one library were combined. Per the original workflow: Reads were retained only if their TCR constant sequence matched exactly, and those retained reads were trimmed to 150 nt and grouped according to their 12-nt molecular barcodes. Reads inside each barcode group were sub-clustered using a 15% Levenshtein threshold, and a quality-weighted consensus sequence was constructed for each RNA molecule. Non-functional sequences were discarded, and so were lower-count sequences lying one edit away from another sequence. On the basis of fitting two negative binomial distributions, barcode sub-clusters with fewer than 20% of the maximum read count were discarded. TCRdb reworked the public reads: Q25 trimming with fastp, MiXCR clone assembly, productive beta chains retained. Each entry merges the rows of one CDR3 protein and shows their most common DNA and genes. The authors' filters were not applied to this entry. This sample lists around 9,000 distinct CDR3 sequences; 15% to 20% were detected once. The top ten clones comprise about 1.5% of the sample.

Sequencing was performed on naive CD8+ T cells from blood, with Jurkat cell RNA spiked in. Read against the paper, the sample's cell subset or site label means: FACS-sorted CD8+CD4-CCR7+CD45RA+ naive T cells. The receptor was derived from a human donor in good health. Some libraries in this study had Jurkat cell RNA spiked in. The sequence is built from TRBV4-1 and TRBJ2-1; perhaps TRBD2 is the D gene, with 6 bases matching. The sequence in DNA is TGCGCCAGCAGCCAAGCGGGAGCCCGCTTTCCCTACAATGAGCAGTTCTTC. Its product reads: CASSQAGARFPYNEQFF.